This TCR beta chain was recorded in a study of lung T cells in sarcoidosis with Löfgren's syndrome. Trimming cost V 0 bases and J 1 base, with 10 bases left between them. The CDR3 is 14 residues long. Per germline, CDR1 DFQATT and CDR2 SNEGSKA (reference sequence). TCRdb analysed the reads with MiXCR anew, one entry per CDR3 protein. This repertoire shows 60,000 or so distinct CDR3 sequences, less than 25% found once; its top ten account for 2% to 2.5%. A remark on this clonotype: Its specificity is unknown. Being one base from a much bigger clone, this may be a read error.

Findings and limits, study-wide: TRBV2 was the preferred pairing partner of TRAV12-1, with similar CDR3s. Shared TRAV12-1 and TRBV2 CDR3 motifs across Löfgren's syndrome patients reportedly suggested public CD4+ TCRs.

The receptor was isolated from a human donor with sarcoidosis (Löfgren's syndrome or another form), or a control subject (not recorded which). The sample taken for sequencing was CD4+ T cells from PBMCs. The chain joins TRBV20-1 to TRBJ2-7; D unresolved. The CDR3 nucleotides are TGCAGTGCTAGAGACCAACGGATTTCCTACGAGCAGTACGTC. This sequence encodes CSARDQRISYEQYV.